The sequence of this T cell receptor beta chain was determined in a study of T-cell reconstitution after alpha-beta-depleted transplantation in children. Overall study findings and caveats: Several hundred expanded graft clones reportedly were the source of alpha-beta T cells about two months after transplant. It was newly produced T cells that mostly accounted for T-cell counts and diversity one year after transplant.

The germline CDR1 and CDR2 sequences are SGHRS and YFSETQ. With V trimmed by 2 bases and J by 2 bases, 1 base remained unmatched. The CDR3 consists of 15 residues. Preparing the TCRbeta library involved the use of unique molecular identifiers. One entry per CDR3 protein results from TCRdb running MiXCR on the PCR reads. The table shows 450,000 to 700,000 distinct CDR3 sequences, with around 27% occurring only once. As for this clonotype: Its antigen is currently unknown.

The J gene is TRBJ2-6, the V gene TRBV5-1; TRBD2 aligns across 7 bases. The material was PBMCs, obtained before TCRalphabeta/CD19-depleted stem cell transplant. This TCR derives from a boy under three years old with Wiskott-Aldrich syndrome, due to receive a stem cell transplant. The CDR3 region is CASSFGGAGANVLTF. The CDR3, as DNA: TGCGCCAGCAGCTTTGGGGGGGCTGGGGCCAACGTCCTGACTTTC.